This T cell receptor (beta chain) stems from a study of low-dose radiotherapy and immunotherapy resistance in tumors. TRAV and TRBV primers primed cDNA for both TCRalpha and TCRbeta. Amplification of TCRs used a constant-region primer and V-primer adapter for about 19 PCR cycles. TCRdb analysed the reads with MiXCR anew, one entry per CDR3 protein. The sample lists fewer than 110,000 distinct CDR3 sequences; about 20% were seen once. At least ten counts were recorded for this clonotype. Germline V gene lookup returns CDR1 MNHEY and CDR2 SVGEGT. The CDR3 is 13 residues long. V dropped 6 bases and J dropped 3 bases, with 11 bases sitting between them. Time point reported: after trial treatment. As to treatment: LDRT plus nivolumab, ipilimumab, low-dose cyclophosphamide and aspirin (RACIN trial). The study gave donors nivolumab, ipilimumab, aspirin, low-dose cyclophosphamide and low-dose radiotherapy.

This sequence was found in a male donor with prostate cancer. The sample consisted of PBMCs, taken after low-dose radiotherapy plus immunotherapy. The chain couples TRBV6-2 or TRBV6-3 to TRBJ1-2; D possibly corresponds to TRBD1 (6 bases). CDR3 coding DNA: TGTGCCAGCAGCCGGAGGACAGACTATGGCTACACCTTC. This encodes CASSRRTDYGYTF.